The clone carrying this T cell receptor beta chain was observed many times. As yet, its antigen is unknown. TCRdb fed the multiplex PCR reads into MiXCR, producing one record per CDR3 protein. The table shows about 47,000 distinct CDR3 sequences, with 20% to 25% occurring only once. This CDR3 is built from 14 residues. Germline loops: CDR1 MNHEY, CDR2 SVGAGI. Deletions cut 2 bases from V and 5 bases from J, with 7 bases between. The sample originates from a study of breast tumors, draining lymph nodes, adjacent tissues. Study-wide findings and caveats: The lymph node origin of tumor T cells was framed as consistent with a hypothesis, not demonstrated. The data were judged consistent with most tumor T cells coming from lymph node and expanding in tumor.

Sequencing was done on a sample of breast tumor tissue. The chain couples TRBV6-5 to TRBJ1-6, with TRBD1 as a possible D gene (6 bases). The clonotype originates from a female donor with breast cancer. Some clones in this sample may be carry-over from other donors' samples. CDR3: CASSYRGNNSPLHF. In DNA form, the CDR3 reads TGTGCCAGCAGTTACAGGGGGAATAATTCACCCCTCCACTTT.